Given below is one TCR beta chain in context. This clonotype was observed a few times. What this receptor recognizes is not known. Per-base qualities were not stored, and no clone one base away is much larger. Including cysteine and phenylalanine, the CDR3 has 16 amino acids. The read is trimmed to its CDR3 DNA, 48 bases read in frame from base 1. At the junction V is shortened by 0 bases and J by 1 base, with 13 bases in between. Taken from the germline V gene (reference sequence), the CDR1 and CDR2 loops are DFQATT and SNEGSKA. Hyperthyroidism patients were newly diagnosed, had a disease duration of under 2 months, and were aged 18 to 65 years. Any patient with an uncontrolled infection, another autoimmune disease, pregnancy or lactation was excluded. Diagnoses were based on clinical symptoms, serum thyroxine and TRAb, thyroid ultrasound and orbital computed tomography. Blood from progressor patients was collected at the time of first diagnosis with hyperthyroidism, before any ophthalmopathy symptoms had appeared. Ficoll-Paque density gradient centrifugation was used to isolate PBMCs from approximately 11 ml of fresh peripheral blood. Progressor patients were initially diagnosed with Graves' hyperthyroidism and developed ophthalmopathy during follow-up. Total RNA was extracted with Trizol reagent, and quality was checked on an Agilent 2100 Bioanalyzer.

These data belong to a study of T cells in Graves' hyperthyroidism and ophthalmopathy (dated by TCRdb to about 2019). Broadly, across the study: Peripheral blood samples were taken at initial diagnosis, before any treatment was given. To identify TCR V-J signatures that set the groups apart, the researchers used a discovery cohort of 90 to 100 patients, made up of roughly 45 with Graves' ophthalmopathy and 57 with stable Graves' hyperthyroidism. Whether ophthalmopathy could be predicted prospectively was tested in an independent validation cohort made up of approximately 19 hyperthyroidism patients plus 17 patients who later progressed to ophthalmopathy. The 75 to 100 discovery patients were randomly divided into training and test sets at a 7:3 ratio. The study also compared thyroid tissue and blood T-cell repertoires from about six Graves' hyperthyroidism patients. After sampling, hyperthyroidism patients received methimazole starting at 30 mg daily, and ophthalmopathy patients received high-dose intravenous methylprednisolone. The paper describes TCR Vbeta CDR3 sequencing of roughly 130 peripheral blood samples, made up of some 42 ophthalmopathy patients, around 78 hyperthyroidism patients and 17 progressor patients.

The TCR beta CDR3 regions were amplified from RNA transcripts. The first round of RT-PCR for the TCR CDR3 was performed with the HTBI primer set and the Qiagen OneStep RT-PCR kit. Libraries were constructed in a second round of multiplex PCR, after which size selection and purification were performed. Libraries were sequenced paired-end with 100 bp reads on an Illumina HiSeq2000. For the original study's pipeline: SOAPnuke was used to process the raw data, removing reads that contained adapters or uncalled bases, had a mean Phred below 15, or lacked an exact match to the constant primer or identifier. COPE v1.2.5 was used to merge the high-quality paired reads, and each unique nucleotide sequence was defined as a clonotype. Clonotypes were aligned to IMGT TRBV, TRBD and TRBJ reference segments using MiTCR v1.1. The analysis was restricted to V-J combinations with a frequency above 0.0001, which together covered just over 98% of the repertoires. The TCS score was defined as the ratio of F50 (clonal expansion) to E x V (chaos), calculated using BLOSUM62-based TCRdist between CDR3 peptides within each V-J. Welch's t-statistics and random forest reduced 500 to 650 V-J features to 10 to 15, which were used in a naive Bayes classifier (R e1071). TCRdb handled the public reads itself, with Q25 trimming in fastp and clone calling in MiXCR, and kept productive beta chains. One record per CDR3 amino acid sequence lists the most common genes and DNA. The V and J calls reflect TCRdb's pipeline rather than the authors' work. The sample yields hundreds of thousands of distinct CDR3 sequences; approximately 15% were counted once. More than 5% of the sample is in the top ten clones.

What the work shows at the level of the full study, not this receptor alone: In cross-validation, a model built on a 13 V-J signature told ophthalmopathy apart from stable hyperthyroidism with approximately 91% sensitivity and 81% to 82% specificity, and in testing the same model reached 80%/75%. In validation, progression to ophthalmopathy was predicted by the model with 65% to 71% sensitivity and 72.22% specificity, a median of around 5.9 months before onset. Most expanded thyroid clonotypes (frequency above 0.001) were also detected in blood, a finding suggesting that blood repertoires may reflect thyroid immune responses. No statistical method was used to set the sample size in advance, and investigators knew the group allocation.

This clonotype was obtained from a woman in her 30s with Graves' hyperthyroidism that later progressed to Graves' ophthalmopathy. This sequence uses TRBV20-1 and TRBJ2-1; the D gene is perhaps TRBD1, on 5 matching bases. Sequencing was performed on blood. The CDR3 reads as follows: CSARDKPGLSYNEQFF. The DNA sequence reads TGCAGTGCTAGAGATAAGCCAGGGTTATCCTACAATGAGCAGTTCTTC.